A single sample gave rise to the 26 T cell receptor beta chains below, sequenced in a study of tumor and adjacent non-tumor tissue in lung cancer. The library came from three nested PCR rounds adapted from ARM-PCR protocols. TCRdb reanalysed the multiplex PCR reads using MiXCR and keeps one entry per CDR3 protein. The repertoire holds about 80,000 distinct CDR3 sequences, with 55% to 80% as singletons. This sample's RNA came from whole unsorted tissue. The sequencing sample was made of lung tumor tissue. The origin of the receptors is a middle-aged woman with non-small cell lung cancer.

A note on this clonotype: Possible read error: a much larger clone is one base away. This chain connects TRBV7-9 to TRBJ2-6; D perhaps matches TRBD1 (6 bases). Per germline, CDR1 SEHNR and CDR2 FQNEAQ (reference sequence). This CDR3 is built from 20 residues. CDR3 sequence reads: CASSRYLGTSQRSGAKVLTF. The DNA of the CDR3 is TGTGCCAGCAGTCGATATCTCGGGACAAGCCAACGCTCTGGGGCCAAGGTCCTGACTTTC. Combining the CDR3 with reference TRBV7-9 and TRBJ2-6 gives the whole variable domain DTGVSQNPRHKITKRGQNVTFRCDPISEHNRLYWYRQTLGQGPEFLTYFQNEAQLEKSRLLSDRFSAERPKGSFSTLEIQRTEQGDSAMYLCASSRYLGTSQRSGAKVLTFGAGSRLTVL.

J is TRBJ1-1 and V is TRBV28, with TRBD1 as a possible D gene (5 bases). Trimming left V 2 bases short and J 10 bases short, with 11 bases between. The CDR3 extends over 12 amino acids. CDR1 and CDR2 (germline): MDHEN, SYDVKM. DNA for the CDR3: TGTGCCAGCAGTTTAGAGGCGGGGCGAGCTTTCTTT. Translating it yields CASSLEAGRAFF.

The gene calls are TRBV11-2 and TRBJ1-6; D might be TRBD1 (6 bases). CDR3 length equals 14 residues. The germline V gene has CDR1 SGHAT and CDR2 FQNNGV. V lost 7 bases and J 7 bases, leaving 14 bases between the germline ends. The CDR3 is CASNQGIGNSPLHF. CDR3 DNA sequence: TGTGCCAGCAACCAGGGGATAGGGAATTCACCCCTCCACTTT.

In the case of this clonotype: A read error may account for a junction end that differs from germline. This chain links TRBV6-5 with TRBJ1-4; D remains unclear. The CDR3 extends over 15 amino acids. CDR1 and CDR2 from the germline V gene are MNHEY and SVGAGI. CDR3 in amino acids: CASSFTTWPNEKLSF. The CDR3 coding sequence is TGTGCCAGCAGTTTCACCACATGGCCGAATGAAAAACTGTCTTTT.

CDR3 region: CASRSGDNPEQYF. CDR3 nucleotide sequence: TGTGCCAGCCGCTCAGGGGATAACCCCGAGCAGTACTTC. This sequence joins TRBV7-9 and TRBJ2-7; tentatively, D is TRBD1 (6 bases). V lost 8 bases, J lost 6 bases, and 17 bases lay in between. Germline CDR1 reads SEHNR; CDR2 reads FQNEAQ (reference sequence). This CDR3 contains 13 residues.

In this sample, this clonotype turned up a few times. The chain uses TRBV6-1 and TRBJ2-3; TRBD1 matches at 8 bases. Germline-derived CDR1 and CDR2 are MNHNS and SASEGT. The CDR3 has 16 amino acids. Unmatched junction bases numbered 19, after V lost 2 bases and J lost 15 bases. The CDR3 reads CASSECRTGRTDTQYF. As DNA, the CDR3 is TGTGCCAGCAGTGAATGTCGGACAGGGCGCACAGATACTCAATATTTT.

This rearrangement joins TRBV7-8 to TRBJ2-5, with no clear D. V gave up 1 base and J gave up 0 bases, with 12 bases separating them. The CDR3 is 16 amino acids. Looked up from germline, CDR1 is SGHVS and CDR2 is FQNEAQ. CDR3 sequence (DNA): TGTGCCAGCAGCTTAGAGATAGCTAACTACCAAGAGACCCAGTACTTC. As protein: CASSLEIANYQETQYF. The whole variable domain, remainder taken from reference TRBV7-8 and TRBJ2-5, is GAGVSQSPRYKVAKRGQDVALRCDPISGHVSLFWYQQALGQGPEFLTYFQNEAQLDKSGLPSDRFFAERPEGSVSTLKIQRTQQEDSAVYLCASSLEIANYQETQYFGPGTRLLVL.

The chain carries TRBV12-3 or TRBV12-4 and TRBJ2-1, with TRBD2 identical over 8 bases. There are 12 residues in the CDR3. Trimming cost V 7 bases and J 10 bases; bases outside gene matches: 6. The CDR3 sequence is CASNMTGGEQFF. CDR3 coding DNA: TGTGCCAGCAATATGACGGGAGGGGAGCAGTTCTTC.

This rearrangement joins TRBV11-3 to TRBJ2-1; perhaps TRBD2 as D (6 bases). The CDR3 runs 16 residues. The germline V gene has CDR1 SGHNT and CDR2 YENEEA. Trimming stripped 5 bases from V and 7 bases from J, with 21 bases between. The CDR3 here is CASSPPGGGVENEQFF. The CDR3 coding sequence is TGTGCCAGCAGCCCTCCCGGCGGCGGGGTGGAGAATGAGCAGTTCTTC.

As DNA, the CDR3 is TGTGCCAGCGATTATCCGGGACAGCCCCAGCATTTT. This codes for CASDYPGQPQHF. The chain couples TRBV6-5 to TRBJ1-5; D is unresolved. Looked up from germline, CDR1 is MNHEY and CDR2 is SVGAGI. The CDR3 runs to 12 residues. V was trimmed by 8 bases and J by 7 bases, leaving 12 bases between them.

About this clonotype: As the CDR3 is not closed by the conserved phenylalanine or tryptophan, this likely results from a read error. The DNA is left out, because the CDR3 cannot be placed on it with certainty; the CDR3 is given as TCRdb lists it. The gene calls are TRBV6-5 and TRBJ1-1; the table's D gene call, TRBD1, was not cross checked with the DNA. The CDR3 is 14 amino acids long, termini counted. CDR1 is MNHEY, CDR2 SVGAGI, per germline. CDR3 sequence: CATYPPERNTEAFV.

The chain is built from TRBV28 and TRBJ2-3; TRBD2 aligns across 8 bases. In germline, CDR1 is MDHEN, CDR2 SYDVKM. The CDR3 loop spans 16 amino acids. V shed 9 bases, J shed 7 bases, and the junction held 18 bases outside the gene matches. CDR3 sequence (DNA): TGTGCCAGGAGCCCCCTCGGGGGGGGACTACGGTATACGCAGTATTTT. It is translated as CARSPLGGGLRYTQYF. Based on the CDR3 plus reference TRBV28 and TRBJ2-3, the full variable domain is DVKVTQSSRYLVKRTGEKVFLECVQDMDHENMFWYRQDPGLGLRLIYFSYDVKMKEKGDIPEGYSVSREKKERFSLILESASTNQTSMYLCARSPLGGGLRYTQYFGPGTRLTVL.

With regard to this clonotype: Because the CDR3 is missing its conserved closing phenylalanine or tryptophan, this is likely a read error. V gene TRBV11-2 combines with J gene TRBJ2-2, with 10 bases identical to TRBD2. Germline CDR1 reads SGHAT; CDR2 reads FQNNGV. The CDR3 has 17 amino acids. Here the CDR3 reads CLSSPSTSGNSTGELFL. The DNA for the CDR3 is TGTCTCAGCAGCCCCTCTACTAGCGGGAACTCAACCGGGGAGCTGTTTCTT.

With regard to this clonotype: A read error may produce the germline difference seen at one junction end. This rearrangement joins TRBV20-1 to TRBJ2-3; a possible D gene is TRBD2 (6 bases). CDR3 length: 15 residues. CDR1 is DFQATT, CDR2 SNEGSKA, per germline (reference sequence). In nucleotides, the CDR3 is TGCAATGCTAGAGAAAGGTGGGGGGACACAGATACGCAGTATTTT. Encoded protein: CNARERWGDTDTQYF.

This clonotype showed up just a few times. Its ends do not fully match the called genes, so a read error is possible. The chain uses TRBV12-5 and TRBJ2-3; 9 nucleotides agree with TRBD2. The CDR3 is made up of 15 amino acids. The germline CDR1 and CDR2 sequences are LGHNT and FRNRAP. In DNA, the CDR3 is TGTGCTAGTGGTCCGGGGACTAGCCCCACAGATATGCAGTATTTT. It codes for CASGPGTSPTDMQYF. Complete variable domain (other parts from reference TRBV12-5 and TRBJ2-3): DARVTQTPRHKVTEMGQEVTMRCQPILGHNTVFWYRQTMMQGLELLAYFRNRAPLDDSGMPKDRFSAEMPDATLATLKIQPSEPRDSAVYFCASGPGTSPTDMQYFGPGTRLTVL.

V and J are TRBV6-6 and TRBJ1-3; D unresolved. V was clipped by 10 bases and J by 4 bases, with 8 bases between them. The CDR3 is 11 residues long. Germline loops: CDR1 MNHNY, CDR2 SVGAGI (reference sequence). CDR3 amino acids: CAITEGNTIYF. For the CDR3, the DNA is TGTGCCATCACTGAGGGAAACACCATATATTTT.

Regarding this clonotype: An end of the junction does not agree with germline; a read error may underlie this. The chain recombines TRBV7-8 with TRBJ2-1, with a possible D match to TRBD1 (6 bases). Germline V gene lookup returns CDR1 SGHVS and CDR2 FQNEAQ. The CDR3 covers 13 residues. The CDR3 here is CASTLQGYNEQFF. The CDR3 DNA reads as TGTGCCAGCACCTTACAGGGATACAATGAGCAGTTCTTC.

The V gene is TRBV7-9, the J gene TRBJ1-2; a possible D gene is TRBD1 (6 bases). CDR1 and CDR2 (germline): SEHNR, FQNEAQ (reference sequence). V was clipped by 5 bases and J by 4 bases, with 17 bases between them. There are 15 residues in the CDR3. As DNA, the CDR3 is TGTGCCAGCAGCCAAGGGACACTCGACCTCTATGGCTACACCTTC. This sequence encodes CASSQGTLDLYGYTF.

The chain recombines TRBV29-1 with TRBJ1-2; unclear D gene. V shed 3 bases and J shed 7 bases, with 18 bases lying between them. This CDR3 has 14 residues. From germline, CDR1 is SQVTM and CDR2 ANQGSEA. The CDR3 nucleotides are TGCAGCGTTGAGGGAGGAGCACACTTTACTGGCTACACCTTC. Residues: CSVEGGAHFTGYTF.

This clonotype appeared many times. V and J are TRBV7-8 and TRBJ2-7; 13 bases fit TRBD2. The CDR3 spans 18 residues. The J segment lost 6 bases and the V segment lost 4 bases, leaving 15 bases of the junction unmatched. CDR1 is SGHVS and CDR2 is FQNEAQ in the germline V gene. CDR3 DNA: TGTGCCAGCAGCTCCAAACATGCGACTAGCGGGGGGCCCCGCGAGCAGTACTTC. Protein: CASSSKHATSGGPREQYF.

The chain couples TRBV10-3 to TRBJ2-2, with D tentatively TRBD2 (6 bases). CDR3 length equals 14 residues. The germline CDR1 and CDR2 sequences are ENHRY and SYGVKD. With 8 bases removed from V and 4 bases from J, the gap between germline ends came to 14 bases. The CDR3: CAIASGDLTGELFF. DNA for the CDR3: TGTGCCATCGCATCGGGGGACCTCACCGGGGAGCTGTTTTTT.

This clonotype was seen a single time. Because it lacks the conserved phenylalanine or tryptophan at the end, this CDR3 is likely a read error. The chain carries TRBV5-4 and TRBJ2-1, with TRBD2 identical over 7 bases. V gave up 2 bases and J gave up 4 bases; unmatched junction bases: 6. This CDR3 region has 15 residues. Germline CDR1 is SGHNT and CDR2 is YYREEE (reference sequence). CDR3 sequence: CASSLSAGVYNEQFI. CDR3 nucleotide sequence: TGTGCCAGCAGCTTAAGTGCGGGGGTTTACAATGAGCAGTTCATC.

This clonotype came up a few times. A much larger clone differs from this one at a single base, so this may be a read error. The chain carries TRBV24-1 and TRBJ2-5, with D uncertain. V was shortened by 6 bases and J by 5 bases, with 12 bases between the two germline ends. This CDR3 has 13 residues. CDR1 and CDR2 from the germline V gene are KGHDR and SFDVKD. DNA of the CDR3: TGTGCCACCAGTAAGTTGATGGGCGAGACCCAGTACTTC. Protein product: CATSKLMGETQYF.

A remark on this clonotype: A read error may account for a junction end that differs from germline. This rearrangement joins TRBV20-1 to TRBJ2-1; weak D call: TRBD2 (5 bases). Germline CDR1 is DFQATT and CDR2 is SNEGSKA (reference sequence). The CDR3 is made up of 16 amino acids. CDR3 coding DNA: TGCAGTGTTGAATCTCCAGAGCGGATGCGGAACAATGAGCAGTTGTTC. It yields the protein CSVESPERMRNNEQLF.

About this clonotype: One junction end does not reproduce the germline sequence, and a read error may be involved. CDR3 sequence (DNA): TGTACCATCAGCGACGGTCCCAATCAGCCACAGCATTTT. Its protein product is CTISDGPNQPQHF. The chain couples TRBV11-2 to TRBJ1-5; D gene uncertain. CDR1 and CDR2 (germline): SGHAT, FQNNGV. The CDR3 is 13 residues long.

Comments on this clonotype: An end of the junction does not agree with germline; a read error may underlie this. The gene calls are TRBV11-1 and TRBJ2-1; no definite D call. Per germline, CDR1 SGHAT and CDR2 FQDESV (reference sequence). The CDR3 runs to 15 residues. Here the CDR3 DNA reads TGCGCCAGCAGCTCATGGGTGGTAGATTATAATGAGCAGTTCTTC. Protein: CASSSWVVDYNEQFF.